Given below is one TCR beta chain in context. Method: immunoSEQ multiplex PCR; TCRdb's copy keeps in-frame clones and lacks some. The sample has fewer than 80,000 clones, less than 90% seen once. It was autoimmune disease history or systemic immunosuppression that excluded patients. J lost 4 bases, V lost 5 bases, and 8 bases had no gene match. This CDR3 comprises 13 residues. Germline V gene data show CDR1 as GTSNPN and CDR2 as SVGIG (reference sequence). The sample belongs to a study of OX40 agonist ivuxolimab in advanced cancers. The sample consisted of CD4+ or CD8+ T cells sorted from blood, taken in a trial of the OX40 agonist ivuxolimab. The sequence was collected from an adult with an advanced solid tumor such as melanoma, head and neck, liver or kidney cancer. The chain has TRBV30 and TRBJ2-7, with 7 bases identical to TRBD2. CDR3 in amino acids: CAWEPPGGYEQYF. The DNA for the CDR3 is TGTGCCTGGGAACCCCCGGGGGGTTACGAGCAGTACTTC.